This entry is about one T cell receptor (beta chain). Its matching antigen is unknown. TCRdb's copy holds only in-frame clones and misses some; the assay was immunoSEQ multiplex PCR. The repertoire holds some 39,000 clones, with approximately 78% as singletons. These data belong to a study of OX40 agonist ivuxolimab in advanced cancers. Study-level background: People in dose escalation had one of these cancers: hepatocellular carcinoma, melanoma, renal cell or head and neck cancer. Study findings and constraints: There were, on average, more expanded clones in CD8+ T cells than in CD4+.

Blood got drawn at baseline, again on cycle 4 day 1, and then on cycle 7 day 1. V lost 4 bases to trimming and J lost 7 bases; unmatched junction nucleotides: 8. Germline CDR1 SQVTM, CDR2 ANQGSEA. The CDR3 spans 13 residues. The sequencing here drew on CD4+ or CD8+ T cells sorted from blood, taken in a trial of the OX40 agonist ivuxolimab. The rearrangement joins TRBV29-1 to TRBJ1-1, with TRBD1 matching over 8 bases. The receptor's source is an adult with an advanced solid tumor such as melanoma, head and neck, liver or kidney cancer. The CDR3 sequence is CSVVRTGYGEAFF. The CDR3 DNA follows: TGCAGCGTTGTCAGGACAGGGTATGGTGAAGCTTTCTTT.